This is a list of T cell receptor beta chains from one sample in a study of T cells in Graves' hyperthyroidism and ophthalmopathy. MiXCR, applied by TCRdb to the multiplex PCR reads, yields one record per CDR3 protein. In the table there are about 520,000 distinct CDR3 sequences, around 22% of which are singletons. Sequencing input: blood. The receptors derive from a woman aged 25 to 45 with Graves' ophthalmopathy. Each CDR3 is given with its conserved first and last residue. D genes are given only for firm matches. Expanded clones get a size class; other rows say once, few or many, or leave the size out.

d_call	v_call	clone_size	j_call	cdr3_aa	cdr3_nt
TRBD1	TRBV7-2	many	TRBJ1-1	CASSSGTGTEAFF	TGTGCCAGCAGCTCAGGGACAGGGACTGAAGCTTTCTTT
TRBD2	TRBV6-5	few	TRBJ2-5	CASSYWSSGGQETQYF	TGTGCCAGCAGTTACTGGTCTAGCGGGGGCCAAGAGACCCAGTACTTC
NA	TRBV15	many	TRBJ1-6	CATSRDRGNSPLHF	TGTGCCACCAGCAGAGATAGGGGGAATTCACCCCTCCACTTT
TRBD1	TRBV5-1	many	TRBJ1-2	CASSLGGQGVYGYTF	TGCGCCAGCAGCTTAGGGGGACAGGGAGTCTATGGCTACACCTTC
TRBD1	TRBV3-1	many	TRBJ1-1	CASSTRQGPAAFF	TGTGCCAGCAGCACCCGACAGGGTCCAGCCGCTTTCTTT
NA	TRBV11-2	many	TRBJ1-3	CASSSSWVISGNTIYF	TGTGCCAGCAGCTCCTCGTGGGTCATCTCTGGAAACACCATATATTTT
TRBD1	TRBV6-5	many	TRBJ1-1	CAGSSRSQGVEAFF	TGTGCCGGCAGTTCAAGATCTCAGGGGGTTGAAGCTTTCTTT
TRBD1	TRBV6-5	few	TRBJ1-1	CASSLTGANEAFF	TGTGCCAGCAGTTTAACAGGGGCCAATGAAGCTTTCTTT
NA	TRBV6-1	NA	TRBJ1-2	CASMSSFDYGYTF	TGTGCCAGCATGTCCTCCTTCGACTATGGCTACACCTTC
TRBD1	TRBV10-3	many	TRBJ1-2	CAISESLGQGRNTF	TGTGCCATCAGTGAGTCTTTGGGACAGGGCAGGAACACCTTC